The rows below give T cell receptor beta chains drawn from one sample of a study of blood T cell repertoires in COVID-19. TCRdb's copy holds only in-frame clones and misses some; the assay was immunoSEQ multiplex PCR. The sample lists some 250,000 clones, about four fifths seen once, with roughly 8% in the top ten. Sequencing was carried out using peripheral blood. The receptors were gathered from a woman over 75 with COVID-19, enrolled during active disease. The CDR3 runs from the conserved cysteine through the conserved F or W. The D gene is left open where the match is weak. Rows may omit the clone size; those that give it use once, few, many or a size class.

J,length,D,size,V,DNA,CDR3
TRBJ2-2,15,-,-,TRBV5-1,TGCGCCAGCAGCGGTGGTTCCTCCGGGACCGGGGAGCTGTTTTTT,CASSGGSSGTGELFF
TRBJ2-7,13,TRBD2,-,TRBV3-1/TRBV3-2,TGTGCCAGCAGCCAACTAGCGGGCTACGAGCAGTACTTC,CASSQLAGYEQYF
TRBJ1-5,16,-,-,TRBV5-8,TGTGCCAGCAGCTTGTTTAGGGGAATGGGCAATCAGCCCCAGCATTTT,CASSLFRGMGNQPQHF
TRBJ2-3,14,TRBD1,-,TRBV24-1,TGTGCCACCAGTACGGGACAGGTCACAGATACGCAGTATTTT,CATSTGQVTDTQYF
TRBJ1-5,13,-,-,TRBV28,TGTGCCAGCAGACAGGGTGGAAATCAGCCCCAGCATTTT,CASRQGGNQPQHF
TRBJ1-3,16,-,-,TRBV3-1/TRBV3-2,TGTGCCAGCAGCCGAGCGGGGCAGGGCATAAGAAACACCATATATTTT,CASSRAGQGIRNTIYF
TRBJ2-7,15,TRBD2,-,TRBV28,TGTGCCAGCAGTTCAAGGCTAGCGGCCTCCTACGAGCAGTACTTC,CASSSRLAASYEQYF
TRBJ1-6,15,-,-,TRBV30,TGTGCCTGGAGGATACAGGTTGCCTATAATTCACCCCTCCACTTT,CAWRIQVAYNSPLHF
TRBJ2-4,15,-,-,TRBV3-1/TRBV3-2,TGTGCCAGCAGCCTTAGCGGCTTAGCCAAAAACATTCAGTACTTC,CASSLSGLAKNIQYF
TRBJ1-4,14,-,-,TRBV6-5,TGTGCCAGTCACAAGGACACTTCTAATGAAAAACTGTTTTTT,CASHKDTSNEKLFF
TRBJ2-1,16,TRBD2,-,TRBV28,TGTGCCAGCAGCCCGCTTGGGACTAGCGGTAAAAATGAGCAGTTCTTC,CASSPLGTSGKNEQFF
TRBJ2-5,16,TRBD2,few,TRBV7-8,TGTGCCAGCAGCTTAATTAGCGGGAGAGTTCGGGAGACCCAGTACTTC,CASSLISGRVRETQYF
TRBJ2-3,15,TRBD2,-,TRBV11-2,TGTGCCAGCAGCTCCCTTAGCGGGGCGACAGATACGCAGTATTTT,CASSSLSGATDTQYF
TRBJ2-2,15,TRBD1,few,TRBV5-1,TGCGCCAGCAGCTCAGGGACAGGGAACGCCGGGGAGCTGTTTTTT,CASSSGTGNAGELFF
TRBJ1-6,16,TRBD1,-,TRBV2,TGTGCCAGCAGAACTTCGGGGGGACAGGGTAATTCACCCCTCCACTTT,CASRTSGGQGNSPLHF
TRBJ2-7,16,-,-,TRBV7-2,TGTGCCAGCATGGGGGGGCCTAGCCGACAATTCTACGAGCAGTACTTC,CASMGGPSRQFYEQYF
TRBJ2-1,13,-,-,TRBV10-2,TGCGCCAGCAGCAGGGTGTCCTACAATGAGCAGTTCTTC,CASSRVSYNEQFF
TRBJ1-2,14,TRBD1,-,TRBV25-1,TGTGCCAGCAGCAAAAGTGGCAGGGGGAGCGGCTACACCTTC,CASSKSGRGSGYTF